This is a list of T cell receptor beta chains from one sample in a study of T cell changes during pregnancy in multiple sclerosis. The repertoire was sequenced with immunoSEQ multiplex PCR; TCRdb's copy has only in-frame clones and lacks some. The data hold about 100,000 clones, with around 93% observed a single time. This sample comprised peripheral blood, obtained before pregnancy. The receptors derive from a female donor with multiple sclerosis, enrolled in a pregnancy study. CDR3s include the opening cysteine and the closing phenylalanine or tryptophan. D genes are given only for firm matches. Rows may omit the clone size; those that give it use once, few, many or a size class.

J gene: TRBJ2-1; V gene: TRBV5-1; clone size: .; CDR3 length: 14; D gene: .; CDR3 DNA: TGCGCCAGCAGCTCGTTAGCGTCCGGGAATGAGCAGTTCTTC; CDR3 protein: CASSSLASGNEQFF
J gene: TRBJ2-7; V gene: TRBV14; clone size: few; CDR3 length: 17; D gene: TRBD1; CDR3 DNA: TGTGCCAGCAGCCTTTTCATGACAGGGGCGATCGACTACGAGCAGTACTTC; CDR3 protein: CASSLFMTGAIDYEQYF
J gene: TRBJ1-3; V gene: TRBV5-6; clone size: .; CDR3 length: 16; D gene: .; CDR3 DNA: TGTGCCAGCAGCTTGGGGCTTGGGCTCTCTGGAAACACCATATATTTT; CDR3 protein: CASSLGLGLSGNTIYF
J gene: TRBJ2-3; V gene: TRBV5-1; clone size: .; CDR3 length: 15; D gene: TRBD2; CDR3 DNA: TGCGCCAGCAGCGCCGGGACTAGTTGGCCAGATACGCAGTATTTT; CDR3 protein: CASSAGTSWPDTQYF
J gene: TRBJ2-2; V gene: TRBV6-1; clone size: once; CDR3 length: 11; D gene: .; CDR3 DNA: TGTGCCAGCAGGAAGGGGTTGGAGCTGTTTTTT; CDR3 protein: CASRKGLELFF
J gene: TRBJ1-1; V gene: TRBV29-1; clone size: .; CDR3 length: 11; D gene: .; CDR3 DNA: TGCAGCGTTGATCCCGGTACTGAAGCTTTCTTT; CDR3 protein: CSVDPGTEAFF
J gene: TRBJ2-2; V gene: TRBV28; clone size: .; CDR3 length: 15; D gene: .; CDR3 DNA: TGTGCCAGCAGTTTTTCAGGCTTGAACACCGGGGAGCTGTTTTTT; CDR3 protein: CASSFSGLNTGELFF
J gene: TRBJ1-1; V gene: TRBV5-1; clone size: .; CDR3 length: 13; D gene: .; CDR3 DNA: TGCGCCAGCAGCTTTCAGGGAGGGGATAGAGCTTTCTTT; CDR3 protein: CASSFQGGDRAFF
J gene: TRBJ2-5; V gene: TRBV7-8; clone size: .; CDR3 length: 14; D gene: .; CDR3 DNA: TGTGCCAGCAGTAGGGGAAGGGCTCAAGAGACCCAGTACTTC; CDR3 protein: CASSRGRAQETQYF
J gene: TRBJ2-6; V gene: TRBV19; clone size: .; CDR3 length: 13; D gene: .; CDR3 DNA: TGTGCCACGAGGGTTTCTGGGGCCAACGTCCTGACTTTC; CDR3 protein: CATRVSGANVLTF
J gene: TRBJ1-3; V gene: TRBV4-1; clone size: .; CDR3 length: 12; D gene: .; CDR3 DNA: TGCGCCAGCAGCCGACTCGGAAACACCATATATTTT; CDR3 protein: CASSRLGNTIYF
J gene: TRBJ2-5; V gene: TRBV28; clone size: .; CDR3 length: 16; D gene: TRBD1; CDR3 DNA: TGTGCCAGCAGTTTATTCCCAACAGGGGTATCGGGGACCCAGTACTTC; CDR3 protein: CASSLFPTGVSGTQYF
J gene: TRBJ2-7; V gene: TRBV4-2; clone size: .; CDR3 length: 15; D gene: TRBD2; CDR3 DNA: TGTGCCAGCACCCAAATAGCGGGAGCACCCTACGAGCAGTACTTC; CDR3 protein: CASTQIAGAPYEQYF
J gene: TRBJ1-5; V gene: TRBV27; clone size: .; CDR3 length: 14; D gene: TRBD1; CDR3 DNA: TGTGCCAGCAGGAAGACAGGGGAAAGGCAGCCCCAGCATTTT; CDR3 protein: CASRKTGERQPQHF
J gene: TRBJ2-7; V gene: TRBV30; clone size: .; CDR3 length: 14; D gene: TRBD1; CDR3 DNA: TGTGCCTGGGTAGGGACAGGTTGGTCCTACGAGCAGTACTTC; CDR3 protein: CAWVGTGWSYEQYF
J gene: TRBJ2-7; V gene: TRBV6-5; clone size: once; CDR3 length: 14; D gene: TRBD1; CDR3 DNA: TGTGCCAGCAGTTACGGGGACAGAATCTACGAGCAGTACTTC; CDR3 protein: CASSYGDRIYEQYF
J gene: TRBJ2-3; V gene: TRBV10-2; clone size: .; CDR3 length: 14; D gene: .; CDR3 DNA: TGCGCCAGCACCCCCCCGGGAGCGTCGGATACGCAGTATTTT; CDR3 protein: CASTPPGASDTQYF
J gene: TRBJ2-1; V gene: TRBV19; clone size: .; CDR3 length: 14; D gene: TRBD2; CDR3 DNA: TGTGCCAGTAGTATGGGGACTAGCACCAATGAGCAGTTCTTC; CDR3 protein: CASSMGTSTNEQFF
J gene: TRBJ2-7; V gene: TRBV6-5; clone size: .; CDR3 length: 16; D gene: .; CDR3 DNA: TGTGCCAGCAGTTACTCTAACAGGGTAGCGGGCTACGAGCAGTACTTC; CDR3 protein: CASSYSNRVAGYEQYF
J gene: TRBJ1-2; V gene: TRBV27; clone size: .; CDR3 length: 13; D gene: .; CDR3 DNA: TGTGCCAGCAGTCGGGGGAGCCCATATGGCTACACCTTC; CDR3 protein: CASSRGSPYGYTF
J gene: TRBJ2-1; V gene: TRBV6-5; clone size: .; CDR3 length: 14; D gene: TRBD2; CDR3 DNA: TGTGCCAGCAGTTGGGTAGCGGGAGGACCTGAGCAGTTCTTC; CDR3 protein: CASSWVAGGPEQFF
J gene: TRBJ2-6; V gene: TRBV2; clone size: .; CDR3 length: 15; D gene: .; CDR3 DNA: TGTGCCAGCAATTCTCTCGGCTCTGGGGCCAACGTCCTGACTTTC; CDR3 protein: CASNSLGSGANVLTF
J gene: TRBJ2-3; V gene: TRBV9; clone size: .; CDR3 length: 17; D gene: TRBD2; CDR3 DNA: TGTGCCAGCAGCGTAGTAGGACTAGCGCATAGCACAGATACGCAGTATTTT; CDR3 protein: CASSVVGLAHSTDTQYF
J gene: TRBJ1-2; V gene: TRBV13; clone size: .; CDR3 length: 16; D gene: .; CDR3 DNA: TGTGCCAGCAGCTTAGGCCGGGAAGGTAGCCGCTATGGCTACACCTTC; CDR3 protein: CASSLGREGSRYGYTF
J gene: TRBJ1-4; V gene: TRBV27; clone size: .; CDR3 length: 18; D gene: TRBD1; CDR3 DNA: TGTGCCAGCAGTCTTGCCGGGACAGGCTTCCCATGGGGTGAAAAACTGTTTTTT; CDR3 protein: CASSLAGTGFPWGEKLFF
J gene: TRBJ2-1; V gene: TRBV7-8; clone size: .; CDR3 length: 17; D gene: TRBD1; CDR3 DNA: TGTGCCAGCAGCTTAGGTACGACAGGGGTTAGCTACAATGAGCAGTTCTTC; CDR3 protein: CASSLGTTGVSYNEQFF
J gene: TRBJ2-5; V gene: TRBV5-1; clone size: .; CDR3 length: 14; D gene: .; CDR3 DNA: TGCGCCAGCAGTCGGGACAAAGGTGGGGAGACCCAGTACTTC; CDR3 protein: CASSRDKGGETQYF
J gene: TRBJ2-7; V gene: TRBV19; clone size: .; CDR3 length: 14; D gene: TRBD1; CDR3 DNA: TGTGCCAGTAGTACCTCGACAGGGAACTACGAGCAGTACTTC; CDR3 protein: CASSTSTGNYEQYF
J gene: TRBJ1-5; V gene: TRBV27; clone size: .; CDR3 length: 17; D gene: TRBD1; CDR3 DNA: TGTGCCAGCAGTACTACAGGGGGCATTAGAAGCAATCAGCCCCAGCATTTT; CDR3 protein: CASSTTGGIRSNQPQHF
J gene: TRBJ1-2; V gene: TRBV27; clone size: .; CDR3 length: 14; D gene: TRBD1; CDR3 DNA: TGTGCCAGCAAAATTGCGACAGGGTTCTATGGCTACACCTTC; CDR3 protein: CASKIATGFYGYTF
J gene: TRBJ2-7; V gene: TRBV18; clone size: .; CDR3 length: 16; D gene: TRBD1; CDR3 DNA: TGTGCCAGCTCACCACCGCGGGGACAGGGGGCCTACGAGCAGTACTTC; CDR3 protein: CASSPPRGQGAYEQYF
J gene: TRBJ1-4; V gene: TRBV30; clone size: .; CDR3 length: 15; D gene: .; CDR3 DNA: TGTGCCTGGAGATATAGGGGCGGGGGGCAGAAAAAACTGTTTTTT; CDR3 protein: CAWRYRGGGQKKLFF
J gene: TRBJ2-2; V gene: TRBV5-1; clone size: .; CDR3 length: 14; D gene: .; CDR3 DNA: TGCGCCAGCAGCACCAGGTCGGACACCGGGGAGCTGTTTTTT; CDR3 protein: CASSTRSDTGELFF
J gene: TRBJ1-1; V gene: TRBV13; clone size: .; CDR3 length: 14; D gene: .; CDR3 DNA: TGTGCCAGCAGCTTGGCCCAGGGAGGCACTGAAGCTTTCTTT; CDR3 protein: CASSLAQGGTEAFF
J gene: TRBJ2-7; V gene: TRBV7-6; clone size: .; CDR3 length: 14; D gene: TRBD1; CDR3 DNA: TGTGCCAGCAGCCCTGAAGGACAGGGGAACGAGCAGTACTTC; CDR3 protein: CASSPEGQGNEQYF
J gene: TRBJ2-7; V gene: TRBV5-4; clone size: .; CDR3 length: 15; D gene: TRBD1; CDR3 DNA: TGTGCCAGCAGCTGGCCCGGGACAGGGGTATACGAGCAGTACTTC; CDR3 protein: CASSWPGTGVYEQYF
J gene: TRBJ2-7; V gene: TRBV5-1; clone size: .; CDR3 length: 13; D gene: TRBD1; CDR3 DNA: TGCGCCAGCAGCTTTAGACAGGGGTACGAGCAGTACTTC; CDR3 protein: CASSFRQGYEQYF
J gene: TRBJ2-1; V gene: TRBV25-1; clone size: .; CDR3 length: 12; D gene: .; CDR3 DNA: TGTGCCAGCGTCGGGACTTCCAATGAGCAGTTCTTC; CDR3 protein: CASVGTSNEQFF
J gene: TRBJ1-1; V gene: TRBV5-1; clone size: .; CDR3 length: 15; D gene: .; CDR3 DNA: TGCGCCAGCAGCTCCATGGGGGCTTATGACACTGAAGCTTTCTTT; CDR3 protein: CASSSMGAYDTEAFF
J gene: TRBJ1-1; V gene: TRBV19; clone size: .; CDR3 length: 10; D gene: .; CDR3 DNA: TGTGCCAGTAGTGGCGGGGACGCTTTCTTT; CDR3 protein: CASSGGDAFF
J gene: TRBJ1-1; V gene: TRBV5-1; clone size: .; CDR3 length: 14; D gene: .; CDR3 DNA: TGCGCCAGCAGCTTGTCTGAGCCCGCCACTGAAGCTTTCTTT; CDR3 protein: CASSLSEPATEAFF
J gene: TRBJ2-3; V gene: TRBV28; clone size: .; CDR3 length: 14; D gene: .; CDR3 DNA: TGTGCCAGCAGAGCTCGCGGGACGTCAGATACGCAGTATTTT; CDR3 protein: CASRARGTSDTQYF
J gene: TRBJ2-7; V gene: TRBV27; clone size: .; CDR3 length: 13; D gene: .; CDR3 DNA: TGTGCCAGCAGTTCGACTAGTTGGGACGAGCAGTACTTC; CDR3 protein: CASSSTSWDEQYF
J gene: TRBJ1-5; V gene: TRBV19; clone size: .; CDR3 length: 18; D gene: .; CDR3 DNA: TGTGCCAGTAGTATACCCCGTCGGGGGTCATATAGCAATCAGCCCCAGCATTTT; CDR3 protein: CASSIPRRGSYSNQPQHF
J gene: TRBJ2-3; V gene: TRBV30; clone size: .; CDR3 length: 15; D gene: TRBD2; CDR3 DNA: TGTGCCTGGAGTTCTAGCGGGAGTGTAACAGATACGCAGTATTTT; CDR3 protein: CAWSSSGSVTDTQYF
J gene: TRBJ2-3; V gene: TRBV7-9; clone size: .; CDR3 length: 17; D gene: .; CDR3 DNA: TGTGCCAGCAGCACTAGAACAGGGACGGCTAGCACAGATACGCAGTATTTT; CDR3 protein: CASSTRTGTASTDTQYF
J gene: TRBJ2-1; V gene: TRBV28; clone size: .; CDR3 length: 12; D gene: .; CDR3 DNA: TGTGCCAGCAACCTAGGAGGATTTGAGCAGTTCTTC; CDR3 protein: CASNLGGFEQFF
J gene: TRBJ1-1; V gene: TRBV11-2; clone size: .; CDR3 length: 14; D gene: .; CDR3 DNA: TGTGCCAGCAGCTTCTACAGTTTGAACACTGAAGCTTTCTTT; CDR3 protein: CASSFYSLNTEAFF
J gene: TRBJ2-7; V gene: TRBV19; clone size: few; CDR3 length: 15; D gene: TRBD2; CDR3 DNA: TGTGCCAGTAGTCGGACTAGCGGGACGACCTACGAGCAGTACTTC; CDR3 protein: CASSRTSGTTYEQYF
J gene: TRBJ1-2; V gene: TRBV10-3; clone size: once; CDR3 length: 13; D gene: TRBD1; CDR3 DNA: TGTGCCATCAGAGACAGGGGGCAGGAGGACTACACCTTC; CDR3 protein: CAIRDRGQEDYTF
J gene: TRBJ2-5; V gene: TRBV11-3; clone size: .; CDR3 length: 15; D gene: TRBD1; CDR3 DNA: TGTGCCAGCAGCTCTACAGGGGGCCTCTTGGAGACCCAGTACTTC; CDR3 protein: CASSSTGGLLETQYF
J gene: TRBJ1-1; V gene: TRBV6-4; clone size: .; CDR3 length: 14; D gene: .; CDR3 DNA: TGTGCCAGCAGTGCACAGGGTAGAGGGACTGAAGCTTTCTTT; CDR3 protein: CASSAQGRGTEAFF
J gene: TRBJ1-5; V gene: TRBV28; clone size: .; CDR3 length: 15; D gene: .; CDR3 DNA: TGTGCCAGCCTACCCAGGACAGCGCCTCGAGAGCCCCAGCATTTT; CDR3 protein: CASLPRTAPREPQHF
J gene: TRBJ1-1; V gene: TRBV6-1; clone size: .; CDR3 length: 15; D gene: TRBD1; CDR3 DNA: TGTGCCAGCAGTAGGATCGACAGGGGGAACACTGAAGCTTTCTTT; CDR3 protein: CASSRIDRGNTEAFF
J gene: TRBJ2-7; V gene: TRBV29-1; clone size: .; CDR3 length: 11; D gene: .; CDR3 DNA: TGCAGCGTTTTAGGAGGCAACGAGCAGTACTTC; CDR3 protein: CSVLGGNEQYF
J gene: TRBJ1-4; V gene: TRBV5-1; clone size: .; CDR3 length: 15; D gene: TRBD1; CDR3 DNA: TGCGCCAGCAGCCCCCAGGGGGCAACTAATGAAAAACTGTTTTTT; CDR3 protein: CASSPQGATNEKLFF
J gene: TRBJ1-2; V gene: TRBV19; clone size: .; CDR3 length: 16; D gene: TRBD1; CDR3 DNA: TGTGCCAGTAGTACCGGGACAGGTCGGAATAGCTATGGCTACACCTTC; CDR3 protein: CASSTGTGRNSYGYTF
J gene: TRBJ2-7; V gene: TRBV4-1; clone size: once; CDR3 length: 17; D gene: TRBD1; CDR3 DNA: TGCGCCAGCAGCCAAGAAGGTGGACAGGGAGTTTCCTACGAGCAGTACTTC; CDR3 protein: CASSQEGGQGVSYEQYF
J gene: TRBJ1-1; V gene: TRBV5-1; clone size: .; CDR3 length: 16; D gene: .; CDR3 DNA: TGCGCCAGCAGCTGGAACCCCGCCGGTACAGAAACTGAAGCTTTCTTT; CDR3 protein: CASSWNPAGTETEAFF